Reported below is one TCR beta chain. What it recognizes is unknown. Some clones are missing from TCRdb's copy, which holds only in-frame ones; the method was immunoSEQ multiplex PCR. The data show approximately 30,000 clones, about 69% seen once. The data belong to a study of vaccination effects on CD4 cells after COVID-19. Expansion with viral peptide pools was applied to antigen-specific CD4+ T cells by the ViraFEST assay prior to sequencing. CD4+ T cells were isolated after less than 13 days of culture. This person's SARS-CoV-2 infection, confirmed by PCR, occurred between March and December 2020. Trimming stripped 1 base from V and 6 bases from J, with 8 bases between. The length of the CDR3 is 13 residues. Germline V gives CDR1 SGHDT, CDR2 YYEEEE.

The sequencing here drew on CD4+ T cells from PBMCs cultured with a peptide pool, taken before COVID-19 vaccination. The chain uses TRBV5-6 and TRBJ2-1, with a possible D match to TRBD2 (6 bases). This TCR derives from a human donor who had a prior SARS-CoV-2 infection. In DNA, the CDR3 is TGTGCCAGCAGCTTGCCTAGCGCCAATGAGCAGTTCTTC. Translating gives CASSLPSANEQFF.